The entry below describes one TCR beta chain. Its specificity is unknown. The source of the sample is a study of cytomegalovirus exposure and HLA in healthy donors. Study in general: A previous analysis identified around 120 million unique TCR beta sequences derived from 180 million or so T cells. Study-wide points: Earlier findings revealed that most TCR beta V segments proved productive either about 87% or about 30% of the time.

A multiplex PCR was run with 60 Vbeta primers and 13 Jbeta primers. Profiling relied on immunoSEQ multiplex PCR, and the TCRdb table lists in-frame clones only, not all of them. The table includes about 59,000 clones, about 83% detected once. The CDR3 length is 15 residues. CDR1 is SGHTA and CDR2 is FQGNSA in the germline V gene. The trim removed 4 bases at V and 7 bases at J, leaving 6 bases unmatched. The origin of this receptor is a human donor in good health. Specimen: PBMCs. This chain uses TRBV7-2 with TRBJ1-6, with 8 positions matching TRBD1. CDR3 amino acids: CASSSRTGRNSPLHF. CDR3 sequence (DNA): TGTGCCAGCAGCTCCCGGACAGGGCGGAATTCACCCCTCCACTTT.